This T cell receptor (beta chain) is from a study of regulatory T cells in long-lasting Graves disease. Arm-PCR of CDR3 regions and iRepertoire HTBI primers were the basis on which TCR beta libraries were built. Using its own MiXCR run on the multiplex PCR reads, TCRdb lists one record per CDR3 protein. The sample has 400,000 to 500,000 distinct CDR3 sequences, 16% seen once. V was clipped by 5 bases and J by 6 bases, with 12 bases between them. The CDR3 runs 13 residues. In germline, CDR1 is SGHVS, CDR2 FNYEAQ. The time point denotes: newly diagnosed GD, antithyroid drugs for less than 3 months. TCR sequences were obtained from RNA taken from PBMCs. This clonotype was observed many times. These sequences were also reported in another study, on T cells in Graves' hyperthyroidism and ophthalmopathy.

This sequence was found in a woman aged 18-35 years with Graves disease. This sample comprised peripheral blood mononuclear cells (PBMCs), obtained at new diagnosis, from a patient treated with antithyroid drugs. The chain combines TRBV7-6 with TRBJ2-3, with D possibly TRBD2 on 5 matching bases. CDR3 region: CASSKPEEDTQYF. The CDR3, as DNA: TGTGCCAGCAGCAAACCGGAGGAGGATACGCAGTATTTT.